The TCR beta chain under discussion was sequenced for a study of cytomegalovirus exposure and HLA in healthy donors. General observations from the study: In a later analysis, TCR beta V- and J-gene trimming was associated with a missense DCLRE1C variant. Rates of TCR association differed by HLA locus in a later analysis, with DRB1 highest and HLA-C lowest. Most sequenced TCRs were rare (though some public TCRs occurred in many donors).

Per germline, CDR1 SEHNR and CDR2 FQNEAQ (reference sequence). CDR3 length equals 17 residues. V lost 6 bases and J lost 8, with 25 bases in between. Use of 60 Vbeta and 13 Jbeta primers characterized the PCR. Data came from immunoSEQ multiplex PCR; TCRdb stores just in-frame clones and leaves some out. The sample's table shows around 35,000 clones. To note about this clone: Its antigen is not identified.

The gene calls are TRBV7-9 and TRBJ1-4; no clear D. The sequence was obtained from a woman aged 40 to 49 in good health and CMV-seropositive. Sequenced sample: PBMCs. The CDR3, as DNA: TGTGCCAGCAGACCTCCCCGGGGAAGAGCAGAAGAGGAAAAACTGTTTTTT. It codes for CASRPPRGRAEEEKLFF.